The next 21 T cell receptor beta chains were all read from a single sample in a study of CD4 T cells in relation to SARS-CoV-2 and coronaviruses. No antigens are known for them. CD4+ T cells from unexposed donors were obtained before the COVID-19 pandemic (2011-2018). Isolation of CD4+ T cells took place after less than twelve days in culture. Profiled with immunoSEQ multiplex PCR; TCRdb holds only in-frame clones, not every one. Among more than 20,000 clones listed, approximately 82% were seen once. Sequencing used CD4+ T cells from PBMCs, cultured in vitro. The source is a human donor in good health.

This chain uses TRBV10-2 with TRBJ2-3; TRBD2 aligns across 13 bases. CDR1 and CDR2 (germline): WSHSY, SAAADI. The CDR3 contains 14 residues. The ends lost 11 bases at V and 4 bases at J; junction bases unmatched: 6. DNA of the CDR3: TGCGCCGGTGGGGGACTAGCGGGACCAGATACGCAGTATTTT. As protein: CAGGGLAGPDTQYF.

The chain recombines TRBV6-5 with TRBJ2-7; TRBD1 matches at 10 bases. The V and J ends lost 7 bases and 5 bases, in that order; junction bases with no gene match: 11. CDR3 length: 15 residues. Germline assignment: CDR1 MNHEY and CDR2 SVGAGI. The CDR3 DNA reads as TGTGCCAGCACCCGCAAACCGGGACAGGGGAACGAGCAGTACTTC. Its translation is CASTRKPGQGNEQYF.

The chain has TRBV12-3 or TRBV12-4 and TRBJ1-5, with D hard to call. The CDR3 length is 11 residues. V was trimmed by 5 bases and J by 6 bases, leaving 5 bases between them. CDR3 bases: TGTGCCAGCAGTAAAGGTCAGCCCCAGCATTTT. It is translated as CASSKGQPQHF.

The chain links TRBV11-3 to TRBJ2-1, with 10 bases matching TRBD1. With V trimmed by 3 bases and J by 8 bases, 10 bases remained unmatched. Looked up from germline, CDR1 is SGHNT and CDR2 is YENEEA. There are 16 residues in the CDR3. The CDR3 loop is CASSLEPGQGNHEQFF. CDR3 bases: TGTGCCAGCAGCTTGGAACCGGGACAGGGGAACCATGAGCAGTTCTTC.

This clone occurred once. The rearrangement uses TRBV20-1 and TRBJ1-2; no definite D call. Germline V gene data show CDR1 as DFQATT and CDR2 as SNEGSKA (reference sequence). There are 9 residues in the CDR3. Trimming removed 3 bases at V and 8 bases at J, with 4 bases between. This CDR3 reads CSASDGYTF. The DNA of the CDR3 is TGCAGTGCTAGTGACGGCTACACCTTC.

The genes are TRBV10-3 and TRBJ1-2; D might be TRBD1 (6 bases). Germline CDR1 ENHRY, CDR2 SYGVKD. Trimming stripped 2 bases from V and 6 bases from J, with 13 bases between. The CDR3 loop spans 14 amino acids. The CDR3 spells CAISERNTGHGYTF. The CDR3 DNA is TGTGCCATCAGTGAGAGGAATACAGGGCATGGCTACACCTTC.

The V call is TRBV5-4, the J call TRBJ2-5; unclear D gene. The CDR3 extends over 12 amino acids. Trimming removed 4 bases from V and 0 bases from J, with 4 bases in between. Germline CDR1 and CDR2: SGHNT and YYREEE (reference sequence). Written as DNA, the CDR3 is TGTGCCAGCAGCCGGGACCAAGAGACCCAGTACTTC. Encoded protein: CASSRDQETQYF.

The chain joins TRBV28 to TRBJ1-2; a possible D gene is TRBD1 (5 bases). Trimming cost V 3 bases and J 8 bases, with 10 bases left between them. The CDR3 has 12 amino acids. Looked up from germline, CDR1 is MDHEN and CDR2 is SYDVKM. The DNA of the CDR3 is TGTGCCAGCAGTTTCGGAGGGGTAGGCTACACCTTC. Protein product: CASSFGGVGYTF.

The gene calls are TRBV7-9 and TRBJ1-1, with 8 bases identical to TRBD1. With V trimmed by 2 bases and J by 1 base, 3 bases remained unmatched. The CDR3 loop spans 15 amino acids. Germline assignment: CDR1 SEHNR and CDR2 FQNEAQ (reference sequence). The CDR3 DNA is TGTGCCAGCAGCTTACAGGGGGCAAGGAACACTGAAGCTTTCTTT. Its translation is CASSLQGARNTEAFF.

This chain uses TRBV5-4 with TRBJ1-1; D is unresolved. This CDR3 spans 14 amino acids. Germline V gene data show CDR1 as SGHNT and CDR2 as YYREEE (reference sequence). The V end was cut by 0 bases, the J end by 6 bases, with 12 bases between. CDR3: CASSLEGIRAEAFF. DNA of the CDR3: TGTGCCAGCAGCTTGGAGGGTATTAGGGCTGAAGCTTTCTTT.

This chain joins TRBV2 and TRBJ1-1; 8 nucleotides agree with TRBD1. The J segment lost 4 bases and the V segment lost 7 bases, leaving 11 bases of the junction unmatched. The CDR3 sequence is 15 residues long. Germline V gives CDR1 SNHLY, CDR2 FYNNEI. CDR3 region: CASTFRTGKGTEAFF. CDR3 sequence (DNA): TGTGCCAGCACCTTCAGGACAGGGAAGGGCACTGAAGCTTTCTTT.

The rearrangement joins TRBV6-5 to TRBJ2-6, with D unresolved. This CDR3 has 13 residues. Trimming pared 6 bases from V and 1 base from J, leaving 4 bases between. CDR1 is MNHEY, CDR2 SVGAGI, per germline. CDR3 region: CASRKSGANVLTF. The CDR3 DNA follows: TGTGCCAGCAGGAAATCTGGGGCCAACGTCCTGACTTTC.

This chain connects TRBV5-6 to TRBJ2-1; TRBD1 aligns across 7 bases. The J segment lost 6 bases and the V segment lost 4 bases, leaving 10 bases of the junction unmatched. Germline CDR1 is SGHDT and CDR2 is YYEEEE. This CDR3 has 15 residues. The CDR3 is CASSQSGTASNEQFF. Here the CDR3 DNA reads TGTGCCAGCAGCCAGAGTGGGACAGCAAGCAATGAGCAGTTCTTC.

The genes are TRBV5-4 and TRBJ2-7, with 11 bases fitting TRBD2. The V gene end was trimmed by 4 bases and the J gene end by 5 bases; junction bases not matched to a gene: 8. Germline V lookup: CDR1 SGHNT, CDR2 YYREEE (reference sequence). This CDR3 comprises 15 residues. The CDR3 nucleotides are TGTGCCAGCAGCCCGTCGACTAGCGGGAAGCACGAGCAGTACTTC. Its protein is CASSPSTSGKHEQYF. The whole variable domain, remainder taken from reference TRBV5-4 and TRBJ2-7, is ETGVTQSPTHLIKTRGQQVTLRCSSQSGHNTVSWYQQALGQGPQFIFQYYREEENGRGNFPPRFSGLQFPNYSSELNVNALELDDSALYLCASSPSTSGKHEQYFGPGTRLTVT.

In its sample, this clone was seen a few times. The chain couples TRBV7-2 to TRBJ1-5, with D unclear. Trimming took 0 bases from V and 3 from J, leaving 12 bases between them. The CDR3 sequence is 16 residues long. Germline CDR1 is SGHTA and CDR2 is FQGNSA. The CDR3 spells CASSLASVHLNQPQHF. In DNA, the CDR3 is TGTGCCAGCAGCTTAGCGTCCGTACATCTCAATCAGCCCCAGCATTTT. Full variable domain (rest looked up from reference TRBV7-2 and TRBJ1-5): GAGVSQSPSNKVTEKGKDVELRCDPISGHTALYWYRQSLGQGLEFLIYFQGNSAPDKSGLPSDRFSAERTGGSVSTLTIQRTQQEDSAVYLCASSLASVHLNQPQHFGDGTRLSIL.

The rearrangement joins TRBV5-1 to TRBJ1-4, with no clear D. Germline values: CDR1 SGHRS, CDR2 YFSETQ. The CDR3 extends over 14 amino acids. Trimming took off 5 bases at V and 4 bases at J, with 12 bases between the two ends. CDR3 DNA sequence: TGCGCCAGCAGTATGGACGGAAATAATGAAAAACTGTTTTTT. Its translation is CASSMDGNNEKLFF.

The rearrangement joins TRBV7-2 to TRBJ2-7; D is unclear. This CDR3 region has 16 residues. Germline V lookup: CDR1 SGHTA, CDR2 FQGNSA. V lost 1 base and J lost 0, with 13 bases in between. CDR3 in amino acids: CASSLVGTGSSYEQYF. CDR3 DNA: TGTGCCAGCAGCTTAGTTGGCACTGGAAGCTCCTACGAGCAGTACTTC.

The chain carries TRBV7-2 and TRBJ1-2, with a possible D match to TRBD1 (5 bases). V lost 5 bases to trimming and J lost 3 bases, with 13 bases between them. Germline values: CDR1 SGHTA, CDR2 FQGNSA. CDR3 length equals 14 residues. The CDR3 nucleotides read TGTGCCAGCAGCCGGCCGGGCAGGGACTATGGCTACACCTTC. Translation: CASSRPGRDYGYTF.

V is TRBV19 and J is TRBJ2-7; no firm D call. CDR1 is LNHDA, CDR2 SQIVND, per germline (reference sequence). The CDR3 contains 11 residues. V lost 5 bases and J 4 bases, leaving 6 bases between the germline ends. The CDR3 bases are TGTGCCAGTAGTTCGGGTTACGAGCAGTACTTC. Translation gives CASSSGYEQYF.

The chain joins TRBV30 to TRBJ1-1, with D maybe TRBD1 (6 bases). Trimming pared 2 bases from V and 1 base from J, leaving 8 bases between. The CDR3 is made up of 13 amino acids. The V gene's germline CDR1 is GTSNPN and CDR2 SVGIG (reference sequence). The DNA of the CDR3 is TGTGCCTGGAGTAGGGGGGAGAACACTGAAGCTTTCTTT. It is translated as CAWSRGENTEAFF.

This rearrangement joins TRBV28 to TRBJ2-1; 7 bases line up with TRBD1. The junction had 8 bases not matched to a gene; V was cut back by 4 bases and J by 2 bases. CDR1 MDHEN and CDR2 SYDVKM come from the germline V gene. CDR3 length: 16 residues. CDR3 sequence (DNA): TGTGCCAGCAGTTCCTCAGGACAGGCACCCTACAATGAGCAGTTCTTC. Encoded protein: CASSSSGQAPYNEQFF. The whole variable domain, remainder taken from reference TRBV28 and TRBJ2-1, is DVKVTQSSRYLVKRTGEKVFLECVQDMDHENMFWYRQDPGLGLRLIYFSYDVKMKEKGDIPEGYSVSREKKERFSLILESASTNQTSMYLCASSSSGQAPYNEQFFGPGTRLTVL.